This record covers a single T cell receptor (beta chain). Its cognate antigen is unknown. Relative to the germline gene, one junction end is altered; a read error may explain this. RNA was extracted from bulk tissue without any cell sorting. The normal lung tissue was taken more than 3 cm from the tumor edge. A modified ARM-PCR protocol with three rounds of nested PCR amplified TCRbeta. Each CDR3 protein is one row after TCRdb ran MiXCR on the multiplex PCR reads. The sample yields about 86,000 distinct CDR3 sequences, around 76% seen once. The record originates from a study of tumor and adjacent non-tumor tissue in lung cancer. This CDR3 comprises 14 residues. Germline values: CDR1 MNHNS, CDR2 SASEGT. Study-level results: Top 100 clones took a larger repertoire share in normal lung. Higher tumor TCR diversity was associated with shorter survival. Compared with tumor, normal lung showed significantly lower TCR diversity.

Sequencing was carried out using distant non-tumor lung tissue. The chain uses TRBV6-1 and TRBJ2-7; 10 positions agree with TRBD2. This receptor was taken from a woman aged 45-60 years with non-small cell lung cancer. The CDR3 coding sequence is TGTACCAGCTCGCCCCTAGCGGGAGAACTCGAACAGTACTTC. Its protein is CTSSPLAGELEQYF.